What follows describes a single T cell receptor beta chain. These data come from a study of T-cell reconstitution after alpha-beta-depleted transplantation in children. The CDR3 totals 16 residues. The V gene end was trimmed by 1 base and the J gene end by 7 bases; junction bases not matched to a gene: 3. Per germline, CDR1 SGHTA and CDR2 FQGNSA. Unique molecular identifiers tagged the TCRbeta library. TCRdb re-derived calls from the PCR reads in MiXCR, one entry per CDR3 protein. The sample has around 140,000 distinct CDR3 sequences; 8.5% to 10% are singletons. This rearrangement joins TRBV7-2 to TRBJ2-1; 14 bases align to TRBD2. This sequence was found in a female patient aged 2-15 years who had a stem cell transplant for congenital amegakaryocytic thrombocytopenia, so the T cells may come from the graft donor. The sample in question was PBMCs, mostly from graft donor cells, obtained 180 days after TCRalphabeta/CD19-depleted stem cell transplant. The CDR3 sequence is CASSLGLAGGLNEQFF. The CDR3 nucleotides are TGTGCCAGCAGCTTAGGACTAGCGGGAGGGCTAAATGAGCAGTTCTTC.